Below, 21 T cell receptor beta chains from the same sample are listed, as sequenced in a study of graft-versus-host responses after intestinal transplantation. Assay used: immunoSEQ multiplex PCR; TCRdb lists only in-frame clones, some missing. This sample has some 90,000 clones, with roughly 90% found just once. These receptors have no identified antigens. The sequences come from unstimulated CD8+ T cells sorted from spleen or lymph node cells, collected before transplant. These receptors were taken from a human donor who was the organ donor for an intestinal transplant.

The chain combines TRBV27 with TRBJ2-1; a weak D match, TRBD1 (6 bases). V lost 0 bases and J 8 bases, leaving 14 bases between the germline ends. This CDR3 contains 15 residues. Germline V gene sequence: CDR1 MNHEY, CDR2 SMNVEV (reference sequence). DNA for the CDR3: TGTGCCAGCAGTTTATCCCTGAACAGGGTTCATGAGCAGTTCTTC. Residues: CASSLSLNRVHEQFF.

This clone was observed once. J is TRBJ1-1 and V is TRBV2; no reliable D call. Germline loops: CDR1 SNHLY, CDR2 FYNNEI. Trimming removed 1 base from V and 7 bases from J, with 7 bases in between. The CDR3 contains 12 residues. CDR3 protein: CASSEVASEAFF. CDR3 in DNA: TGTGCCAGCAGTGAAGTTGCGAGTGAAGCTTTCTTT.

V gene TRBV7-3 combines with J gene TRBJ1-2; TRBD1 agrees at 8 bases. This CDR3 comprises 16 residues. Germline assignment: CDR1 SGHTA and CDR2 FQGTGA. V shed 0 bases, J shed 4 bases, and the junction held 7 bases outside the gene matches. The chain's CDR3 is CASSLTSGTGPYGYTF. The DNA of the CDR3 is TGTGCCAGCAGCTTAACGTCCGGGACAGGACCCTATGGCTACACCTTC.

About this clone itself: Other DNA sequences within the sample encode an identical CDR3. This chain uses TRBV5-1 with TRBJ2-7, with 7 positions matching TRBD1. Trimming removed 2 bases from V and 0 bases from J; junction bases left unmatched: 2. Germline V CDR1 and CDR2: SGHRS, YFSETQ. The CDR3 extends over 14 amino acids. The CDR3 coding sequence is TGCGCCAGCAGCTTCGGGGACAGCTCCTACGAGCAGTACTTC. Protein sequence: CASSFGDSSYEQYF.

V and J are TRBV25-1 and TRBJ1-1; D gene uncertain. The CDR3 runs to 12 residues. V lost 6 bases, J lost 1 base, and 6 bases lay in between. Germline V gives CDR1 MGHDK, CDR2 SYGVNS. The CDR3: CASSPGNTEAFF. DNA for the CDR3: TGTGCCAGCAGCCCGGGGAACACTGAAGCTTTCTTT.

The chain uses TRBV7-9 and TRBJ1-2; no firm D call. Germline CDR1 SEHNR, CDR2 FQNEAQ (reference sequence). The CDR3 is 15 residues long. Trimming took off 7 bases at V and 0 bases at J, with 15 bases between the two ends. CDR3 residues: CASTGRWEPNYGYTF. The CDR3 region has the DNA TGTGCCAGCACCGGGCGGTGGGAGCCTAACTATGGCTACACCTTC.

The V and J genes are TRBV13 and TRBJ2-7, with 12 bases that match TRBD1. CDR1 and CDR2 from the germline V gene are PRHDT and FYEKMQ (reference sequence). This CDR3 contains 15 residues. Trimming cost V 5 bases and J 5 bases; bases outside gene matches: 7. This CDR3 is CASSPPRDRGHEQYF. The CDR3 nucleotides are TGTGCCAGCAGCCCACCCCGGGACAGGGGGCACGAGCAGTACTTC.

The rearrangement joins TRBV4-3 to TRBJ2-2; D gene uncertain. The germline V gene has CDR1 LGHNA and CDR2 YSLEER. Trimming stripped 5 bases from V and 3 bases from J, with 7 bases between. CDR3 length: 13 residues. The CDR3, as DNA: TGCGCCAGCAGCTCGCCAGACACCGGGGAGCTGTTTTTT. Translated, it gives CASSSPDTGELFF.

The chain joins TRBV28 to TRBJ2-4, with D perhaps TRBD1 (5 bases). Per germline, CDR1 MDHEN and CDR2 SYDVKM. There are 13 residues in the CDR3. V was trimmed by 3 bases and J by 8 bases, leaving 11 bases between them. The DNA for the CDR3 is TGTGCCAGCAGTTTTCCAGGGTACGACATTCAGTACTTC. Its translation: CASSFPGYDIQYF.

V usage is TRBV5-6 and J usage is TRBJ2-5; D unclear. The CDR3 is 16 residues long. Germline-derived CDR1 and CDR2 are SGHDT and YYEEEE. V gave up 3 bases and J gave up 1 base, with 16 bases separating them. CDR3 bases: TGTGCCAGCAGCTCACAAACGCTAGTAATCCAAGAGACCCAGTACTTC. Protein sequence: CASSSQTLVIQETQYF.

This clone was recorded only once. The chain recombines TRBV2 with TRBJ2-1; TRBD1 might be the D (6 bases). Trimming took 10 bases from V and 6 from J, leaving 16 bases between them. The CDR3 covers 13 residues. The germline gives CDR1 SNHLY, CDR2 FYNNEI. CDR3 nucleotides: TGTGCCATCAAGGGGGTCAAGGCCAATGAGCAGTTCTTC. The encoded protein is CAIKGVKANEQFF.

J is TRBJ2-2 and V is TRBV4-1; TRBD1 matches 8 bases. Trimming cost V 7 bases and J 2 bases; bases outside gene matches: 9. The CDR3 sequence is 16 residues long. Germline assignment: CDR1 MGHRA and CDR2 YSYEKL. The CDR3 DNA follows: TGCGCCAGCACCCAGATCGGGACAGGTAACACCGGGGAGCTGTTTTTT. Its protein product is CASTQIGTGNTGELFF.

J is TRBJ2-3 and V is TRBV7-9; 15 bases are shared with TRBD2. Per germline, CDR1 SEHNR and CDR2 FQNEAQ (reference sequence). CDR3 size: 19 residues. J was trimmed by 0 bases and V by 5 bases; bases with no gene match: 9. The CDR3 loop reads CASSPRGLAGGASTDTQYF. The DNA for the CDR3 is TGTGCCAGCAGCCCACGGGGACTAGCGGGGGGCGCTAGCACAGATACGCAGTATTTT.

This clone has only one observation. The V call is TRBV6-1, the J call TRBJ2-7, with a tentative D call TRBD2 (5 bases). This CDR3 has 14 amino acids. Germline V gene lookup returns CDR1 MNHNS and CDR2 SASEGT. The V gene lost 2 bases and the J gene lost 5 bases, with 13 bases spanning the gap. The CDR3 DNA reads TGTGCCAGCAGTGAATTGGGTTTTAGCGACGAGCAGTACTTC. Translation gives CASSELGFSDEQYF.

Details on this clone: The sample contains more than one DNA sequence encoding this CDR3. This chain uses TRBV5-6 with TRBJ1-2, with D tentatively TRBD1 (5 bases). The CDR3 is 13 residues long. V was clipped by 4 bases and J by 4 bases, with 11 bases between them. Germline lookup yields CDR1 SGHDT and CDR2 YYEEEE. CDR3 in amino acids: CASSGTGPYGYTF. CDR3 DNA sequence: TGTGCCAGCAGCGGAACAGGCCCCTATGGCTACACCTTC.

Here the CDR3 reads CATLDSLTLETQYF. The CDR3 DNA sequence: TGTGCCACGTTGGACTCGCTAACCTTAGAGACCCAGTACTTC. The rearrangement links TRBV10-3 to TRBJ2-5, with TRBD2 as a possible D gene (5 bases). This CDR3 is 14 amino acids long. V dropped 10 bases and J dropped 4 bases, with 19 bases sitting between them. Per the germline V gene, CDR1 is ENHRY and CDR2 is SYGVKD.

CDR3 loop: CAISESNDRTNTEAFF. The CDR3 nucleotides read TGTGCCATCAGTGAGTCCAACGACAGAACGAACACTGAAGCTTTCTTT. This chain uses TRBV10-3 with TRBJ1-1; TRBD1 is a possible D gene (5 bases). CDR3 length: 16 amino acids. CDR1 is ENHRY and CDR2 is SYGVKD in the germline V gene. V was clipped by 0 bases and J by 1 base, with 12 bases between them.

This chain uses TRBV29-1 with TRBJ1-1, with D perhaps matching TRBD1 (5 bases). Trimming removed 7 bases from V and 4 bases from J, with 7 bases in between. This CDR3 spans 10 amino acids. The germline V gene has CDR1 SQVTM and CDR2 ANQGSEA. The DNA of the CDR3 is TGCAGCGCAAGGGGCACTGAAGCTTTCTTT. Its protein product is CSARGTEAFF.

CDR3 nucleotides: TGTGCCTGGAGTCAAGGACTCTTCCCCTACGAGCAGTACTTC. It encodes CAWSQGLFPYEQYF. The genes are TRBV30 and TRBJ2-5; D may be TRBD2 (5 bases). Judging by the DNA end, TRBJ2-7 fits better; the J call may be wrong. CDR1 GTSNPN and CDR2 SVGIG come from the germline V gene (reference sequence). There are 14 residues in the CDR3.

The chain combines TRBV19 with TRBJ2-7; TRBD1 matches 8 bases. The CDR3 covers 15 residues. Trimming took 3 bases from V and 2 from J; bases not matched to a gene: 6. CDR1 and CDR2 (germline): LNHDA, SQIVND (reference sequence). This CDR3 is CASSIGQGATYEQYF. CDR3 DNA sequence: TGTGCCAGTAGTATCGGGCAGGGGGCCACCTACGAGCAGTACTTC.

This clone was observed a single time. The rearrangement links TRBV7-8 to TRBJ2-1, with TRBD2 matching 7 bases. CDR3 length: 14 residues. CDR1 SGHVS and CDR2 FQNEAQ come from the germline V gene. V trimming: 1 base; J trimming: 6 bases; junction bases outside the gene matches: 3. The CDR3 sequence is CASSLGTRGNEQFF. The DNA for the CDR3 is TGTGCCAGCAGCTTAGGGACTAGGGGCAATGAGCAGTTCTTC.